A single sample is the source of the 21 T cell receptor beta chains below, sequenced in a study of blood T cell repertoires in COVID-19 (dated by TCRdb to about 2020). Library construction relied on the immunoSEQ multiplex PCR assay. Held by TCRdb, this immuneACCESS table contains in-frame sequences only and omits some clones. Under half of the omission traces to an unresolved V gene where checked; the cause of the rest is unknown. Across this sample there are some 73,000 clones, with around four fifths seen only once. 22% of the sample is taken by the ten largest. The sequenced sample was peripheral blood. The source of these receptors is a man aged 55 to 70 with acute or convalescent COVID-19.

This clone was picked up a small number of times. The V gene is TRBV10-3, the J gene TRBJ2-6; 8 bases align to TRBD1. Germline lookup yields CDR1 ENHRY and CDR2 SYGVKD. The CDR3 is 16 residues long. V lost 3 bases and J lost 4; bases outside the gene matches: 5. The CDR3 region has the DNA TGTGCCATCAGTGATTCCAGGGGGCCGGGGGCCAACGTCCTGACTTTC. Its translation is CAISDSRGPGANVLTF.

The V call is TRBV6-5, the J call TRBJ2-2; possibly TRBD1 for D (5 bases). Germline assignment: CDR1 MNHEY and CDR2 SVGAGI. There are 15 residues in the CDR3. Trimming removed 10 bases from V and 6 bases from J, with 21 bases in between. The CDR3 bases are TGTGCCACCTCCGCGTCGGGCAGGGTGCCCGGGGAGCTGTTTTTT. It encodes CATSASGRVPGELFF.

At least ten counts were recorded for this clone. Written as DNA, the CDR3 is TGTGCCAGCCCACAGCGACTTACCCGGGACAGGGGGAATACTGAAGCTTTCTTT. Encoded protein: CASPQRLTRDRGNTEAFF. The rearrangement links TRBV6-4 to TRBJ1-1; TRBD1 matches at 11 bases. V shed 8 bases, J shed 5 bases, and the junction held 19 bases outside the gene matches. There are 18 residues in the CDR3. The germline gives CDR1 MRHNA, CDR2 SNTAGT.

This chain uses TRBV6-5 with TRBJ1-5; D might be TRBD1 (5 bases). The germline V gene encodes CDR1 MNHEY and CDR2 SVGAGI. The ends were cut back, 6 bases at V and 0 bases at J, with 12 bases in the middle. CDR3 size: 15 residues. CDR3 in amino acids: CASRPRDYSNQPQHF. CDR3 sequence (DNA): TGTGCCAGCAGACCCCGGGACTATAGCAATCAGCCCCAGCATTTT.

This clone was seen a handful of times. The chain combines TRBV7-8 with TRBJ2-3; perhaps TRBD1 as D (6 bases). V was trimmed by 6 bases and J by 6 bases, leaving 13 bases between them. The CDR3 consists of 13 residues. Per germline, CDR1 SGHVS and CDR2 FQNEAQ. The DNA for the CDR3 is TGTGCCAGCAGGGGGGCAAACGCGGATACGCAGTATTTT. It specifies CASRGANADTQYF.

The gene calls are TRBV30 and TRBJ1-6; D not certain. The CDR3 is made up of 17 amino acids. Germline assignment: CDR1 GTSNPN and CDR2 SVGIG (reference sequence). Trimming cost V 0 bases and J 5 bases, with 17 bases left between them. CDR3 nucleotides: TGTGCCTGGAGTGTGATGGTGATTGAGGGAAATAATTCACCCCTCCACTTT. Translating gives CAWSVMVIEGNNSPLHF.

The genes are TRBV24-1 and TRBJ1-4; 10 bases line up with TRBD1. The CDR3 runs 17 residues. The junction had 7 bases not matched to a gene; V was cut back by 3 bases and J by 4 bases. In germline, CDR1 is KGHDR, CDR2 SFDVKD. CDR3 sequence (DNA): TGTGCCACCAGTGATCAGACAGGGGGCGGGGGTAATGAAAAACTGTTTTTT. Translating it yields CATSDQTGGGGNEKLFF.

This clone turned up a few times. The J gene is TRBJ2-7, the V gene TRBV11-2; D is possibly TRBD1 (6 bases). V shed 3 bases and J shed 1 base, with 10 bases lying between them. The CDR3 is made up of 14 amino acids. In germline, CDR1 is SGHAT, CDR2 FQNNGV. The CDR3 DNA reads TGTGCCAGCAGCTTTGGGACACCTTCCTACGAGCAGTACTTC. Protein sequence: CASSFGTPSYEQYF.

This clone has more than one count but fewer than ten. The chain carries TRBV28 and TRBJ2-5, with D possibly matching TRBD1 (6 bases). The CDR3 runs to 13 residues. Germline CDR1 reads MDHEN; CDR2 reads SYDVKM. V shed 7 bases and J shed 7 bases, with 16 bases lying between them. The CDR3 sequence: CASTTQGRRTQYF. The CDR3 nucleotides read TGTGCCAGCACCACACAGGGCCGACGGACCCAGTACTTC.

V gene TRBV29-1 combines with J gene TRBJ2-5, with D possibly TRBD2 on 6 matching bases. The CDR3 runs to 13 residues. V gave up 5 bases and J gave up 5 bases, with 15 bases separating them. Germline V CDR1 and CDR2: SQVTM, ANQGSEA. The CDR3 bases are TGCAGCGTTAGCGGACGGCGGGGCGAGACCCAGTACTTC. Protein product: CSVSGRRGETQYF.

V and J are TRBV6-6 and TRBJ2-1, with D maybe TRBD2 (6 bases). Germline V gene sequence: CDR1 MNHNY, CDR2 SVGAGI (reference sequence). V gave up 4 bases and J gave up 10 bases, with 14 bases separating them. The CDR3 runs to 13 residues. In DNA, the CDR3 is TGTGCCAGCAGTTTCACCCCACTAGCCGAGCAGTTCTTC. Amino acids: CASSFTPLAEQFF.

V is TRBV5-1 and J is TRBJ2-4; the D gene is possibly TRBD1 (6 bases). Between the trimmed V and J ends, which lost 4 bases and 6 bases, there was a span of 14 bases. The CDR3 extends over 14 amino acids. In germline, CDR1 is SGHRS, CDR2 YFSETQ. The CDR3: CASSAERGGNIQYF. The DNA of the CDR3 is TGCGCCAGCAGCGCTGAGAGAGGGGGAAACATTCAGTACTTC.

This clone was found a few times. V gene TRBV7-8 combines with J gene TRBJ2-7; 9 bases map to TRBD1. V shed 6 bases, J shed 4 bases, and the junction held 13 bases outside the gene matches. This CDR3 region has 16 residues. The germline V gene encodes CDR1 SGHVS and CDR2 FQNEAQ. In nucleotides, the CDR3 is TGTGCCAGCAGGTCAAACACGGGACAGGGCTTTTACGAGCAGTACTTC. This translates into CASRSNTGQGFYEQYF.

This clone has just a few counts. V gene TRBV19 combines with J gene TRBJ1-5, with D maybe TRBD1 (6 bases). Trimming stripped 11 bases from V and 7 bases from J, with 15 bases between. The CDR3 has 12 amino acids. Per the germline V gene, CDR1 is LNHDA and CDR2 is SQIVND (reference sequence). CDR3 nucleotide sequence: TGTGCCGGGGGCGACATGAGGCAGCCCCAGCATTTT. This translates into CAGGDMRQPQHF.

V is TRBV30 and J is TRBJ2-3; 8 bases are a match to TRBD1. The CDR3 consists of 15 residues. The trim removed 3 bases at V and 2 bases at J, leaving 7 bases unmatched. Germline V gene sequence: CDR1 GTSNPN, CDR2 SVGIG (reference sequence). The CDR3 DNA sequence: TGTGCCTGGAGGGCGGGACAGGTCAACACAGATACGCAGTATTTT. The encoded protein is CAWRAGQVNTDTQYF.

The V and J genes are TRBV30 and TRBJ2-6; D possibly corresponds to TRBD2 (6 bases). The V gene's germline CDR1 is GTSNPN and CDR2 SVGIG (reference sequence). V was trimmed by 5 bases and J by 4 bases, leaving 15 bases between them. The CDR3 loop spans 15 amino acids. CDR3: CAWDVGGTGANVLTF. In DNA form, the CDR3 reads TGTGCCTGGGACGTGGGGGGAACCGGGGCCAACGTCCTGACTTTC.

The chain joins TRBV7-2 to TRBJ1-2; the D is unclear. CDR3 length equals 14 residues. CDR1 is SGHTA and CDR2 is FQGNSA in the germline V gene. Trimming left V 5 bases short and J 7 bases short, with 17 bases between. The CDR3 coding sequence is TGTGCCAGCAGCAACACCCCGGGATCCCGTGGCTACACCTTC. It yields the protein CASSNTPGSRGYTF. Full variable domain (rest looked up from reference TRBV7-2 and TRBJ1-2): GAGVSQSPSNKVTEKGKDVELRCDPISGHTALYWYRQSLGQGLEFLIYFQGNSAPDKSGLPSDRFSAERTGGSVSTLTIQRTQQEDSAVYLCASSNTPGSRGYTFGSGTRLTVV.

This clone appeared a few times. This chain connects TRBV11-3 to TRBJ2-1; 11 positions agree with TRBD2. Losses at the gene ends were 2 bases for V and 9 bases for J; bases not matched to a gene: 9. The CDR3 runs 16 residues. The germline V gene encodes CDR1 SGHNT and CDR2 YENEEA. Here the CDR3 DNA reads TGTGCCAGCAGCTTAACTAGCGGGAGTAACTTGGGTGAGCAGTTCTTC. Its translation is CASSLTSGSNLGEQFF.

This chain uses TRBV13 with TRBJ1-2; D might be TRBD1 (6 bases). The germline CDR1 and CDR2 sequences are PRHDT and FYEKMQ (reference sequence). This CDR3 comprises 13 residues. V dropped 7 bases and J dropped 3 bases, with 12 bases sitting between them. The CDR3 DNA follows: TGTGCCAGCATCAGACCAGGGGACTATGGCTACACCTTC. It encodes CASIRPGDYGYTF.

For this clone: The sample holds other DNA sequences that translate to the same CDR3. This chain joins TRBV7-2 and TRBJ2-3; D is uncertain. The CDR3 sequence is 13 residues long. Germline assignment: CDR1 SGHTA and CDR2 FQGNSA. V dropped 5 bases and J dropped 0 bases, with 6 bases sitting between them. CDR3 bases: TGTGCCAGCAGCCTACCTAGCACAGATACGCAGTATTTT. Translating it yields CASSLPSTDTQYF. The variable domain in full, with the rest retrieved from reference TRBV7-2 and TRBJ2-3, is GAGVSQSPSNKVTEKGKDVELRCDPISGHTALYWYRQSLGQGLEFLIYFQGNSAPDKSGLPSDRFSAERTGGSVSTLTIQRTQQEDSAVYLCASSLPSTDTQYFGPGTRLTVL.

This chain joins TRBV10-2 and TRBJ1-4, with 7 nucleotides matching TRBD1. The CDR3 runs 13 residues. After removal of 6 bases from V and 10 bases from J, the junction contained 8 bases not matched to a gene. Germline values: CDR1 WSHSY, CDR2 SAAADI. The CDR3 reads CASRDGQEGKLFF. CDR3 DNA: TGCGCCAGCAGGGACGGACAGGAGGGAAAACTGTTTTTT.